These 15 T cell receptor beta chains were sequenced from one sample in a study of T cell repertoires in cytomegalovirus infection. In TCRdb, the reads were re-called with MiXCR into one record per CDR3 protein. This table has some 77,000 distinct CDR3 sequences, roughly 3.7% appearing once. The sample consisted of PBMCs. Receptors originate from a human donor in good health (CMV status not recorded). Some clones in this sample may be carry-over from other donors' samples.

Ten or more counts support this clonotype. This sequence joins TRBV27 and TRBJ2-1; 9 bases align to TRBD2. V shed 4 bases and J 0 bases; nucleotides not matched to a gene: 13. This CDR3 is built from 19 residues. The V gene's germline CDR1 is MNHEY and CDR2 SMNVEV (reference sequence). In DNA, the CDR3 is TGTGCCAGCAGTTACAGGCCAACTAGCGGGCAAAGCTCCTACAATGAGCAGTTCTTC. Translation: CASSYRPTSGQSSYNEQFF.

This clonotype was seen once. The germline gene is not matched at one end of the junction; a read error may be the cause. CDR3 loop: CASSNRVAASF. DNA of the CDR3: TGTGCCAGTAGTAACCGGGTTGCAGCTTCCTTT. The genes are TRBV19 and TRBJ1-1; D remains unclear. CDR1 LNHDA and CDR2 SQIVND come from the germline V gene (reference sequence). CDR3 length: 11 residues.

This clonotype was seen repeatedly, ten times or more. The genes are TRBV28 and TRBJ2-7; D is possibly TRBD2 (5 bases). The CDR3 length is 17 residues. CDR1 and CDR2 from the germline V gene are MDHEN and SYDVKM. The ends were cut back, 4 bases at V and 0 bases at J, with 19 bases in the middle. The CDR3 loop reads CASSYPLLSGSSYEQYF. The CDR3 DNA follows: TGTGCCAGCAGTTACCCCCTTTTGAGCGGTAGCTCCTACGAGCAGTACTTC.

At least ten counts were recorded for this clonotype. This sequence joins TRBV28 and TRBJ1-2; no reliable D call. From germline, CDR1 is MDHEN and CDR2 SYDVKM. The CDR3 loop spans 12 amino acids. The V gene lost 4 bases and the J gene lost 7 bases, with 10 bases spanning the gap. CDR3 in DNA: TGTGCCAGCAGTTCTGGGCCAGTTGGCTACACCTTC. It translates to CASSSGPVGYTF.

This clonotype was seen at least ten times. This chain links TRBV7-2 with TRBJ2-7, with 7 bases that match TRBD1. J lost 6 bases, V lost 4 bases, and 21 bases had no gene match. Germline CDR1 reads SGHTA; CDR2 reads FQGNSA. The CDR3 extends over 18 amino acids. The DNA for the CDR3 is TGTGCCAGCAGCTATGGGTTTGAAGCCGGGACAGTCCTGGGCGAGCAGTACTTC. Translated: CASSYGFEAGTVLGEQYF.

This clonotype was counted at least ten times. This sequence joins TRBV6-2 or TRBV6-3 and TRBJ1-1; no definite D call. V was pared by 0 bases and J by 1 base, with 18 bases between. CDR3 length: 18 amino acids. The germline gives CDR1 MNHEY, CDR2 SVGEGT. In DNA, the CDR3 is TGTGCCAGCAGTTACTCGATCAGGATCAGGATACCGAACACTGAAGCTTTCTTT. Translation gives CASSYSIRIRIPNTEAFF.

This clonotype has a count of ten or more. The V call is TRBV28, the J call TRBJ1-5, with 8 nucleotides matching TRBD1. With 6 bases clipped from V and 3 bases from J, the junction kept 7 bases outside the gene matches. The CDR3 extends over 15 amino acids. Germline CDR1 is MDHEN and CDR2 is SYDVKM. CDR3 region: CASSRTGIINQPQHF. The CDR3 nucleotides read TGTGCCAGCAGCCGGACAGGGATAATCAATCAGCCCCAGCATTTT.

This clonotype was counted at least ten times. The chain employs TRBV7-2 and TRBJ2-3; either TRBD1 or TRBD2 may supply D (5 bases each). From germline, CDR1 is SGHTA and CDR2 FQGNSA. Trimming took 3 bases from V and 5 from J, leaving 9 bases between them. The CDR3 extends over 13 amino acids. This chain's CDR3 is CASSLRGGDTQYF. The CDR3 DNA reads TGTGCCAGCAGCTTGAGGGGTGGAGATACGCAGTATTTT.

This clonotype was recorded at least ten times. J is TRBJ1-2 and V is TRBV12-3 or TRBV12-4; a weak D match, TRBD1 (6 bases). V lost 8 bases and J 1 base, leaving 8 bases between the germline ends. The CDR3 loop spans 12 amino acids. CDR3 loop: CASGGSNYGYTF. CDR3 in DNA: TGTGCCAGCGGGGGCAGTAACTATGGCTACACCTTC.

This clonotype has a count of ten or more. This rearrangement joins TRBV24-1 to TRBJ2-5, with TRBD2 matching over 7 bases. The CDR3 is 14 amino acids. Trimming cost V 5 bases and J 5 bases; bases outside gene matches: 7. Germline V lookup: CDR1 KGHDR, CDR2 SFDVKD. The CDR3 DNA reads as TGTGCCACCAGTGCGGGGGGTCTGGTGGAGACCCAGTACTTC. It specifies CATSAGGLVETQYF.

This clonotype was seen many times. The V gene is TRBV4-2, the J gene TRBJ1-2; weak D call: TRBD1 (6 bases). This CDR3 has 15 residues. The V end lost 4 bases, the J end lost 8 bases, and 20 bases lay between the germline ends. Looked up from germline, CDR1 is LGHNA and CDR2 is YNFKEQ. The CDR3 reads CASSPIGSRGLGYTF. Written as DNA, the CDR3 is TGTGCCAGCAGCCCCATTGGTAGCAGGGGATTAGGCTACACCTTC.

This clonotype showed up many times. This CDR3 is CASSRQRGPQPQHF. CDR3 nucleotides: TGTGCCAGCAGCCGCCAGCGGGGCCCTCAGCCCCAGCATTTT. The chain couples TRBV7-2 to TRBJ1-5; D might be TRBD1 (5 bases). CDR1 is SGHTA, CDR2 FQGNSA, per germline. V was clipped by 5 bases and J by 6 bases, with 14 bases between them. The CDR3 has 14 residues.

This clonotype was seen ten or more times. This chain uses TRBV3-1 with TRBJ2-3; D call uncertain. V lost 0 bases to trimming and J lost 4 bases, with 5 bases between them. Germline CDR1 and CDR2: LGHDT and YNNKEL (reference sequence). The CDR3 is made up of 13 amino acids. As DNA, the CDR3 is TGTGCCAGCAGCCAAGATTGGGCAGATACGCAGTATTTT. This encodes CASSQDWADTQYF.

This clonotype was detected many times. CDR3 DNA: TGTGCCACCAGTGATAACAGGGGAAGAGGCGCCGGGGAGCTGTTTTTT. Residues: CATSDNRGRGAGELFF. V is TRBV24-1 and J is TRBJ2-2; 7 bases map to TRBD1. Germline assignment: CDR1 KGHDR and CDR2 SFDVKD. The CDR3 has 16 residues. Germline trimming cut 3 bases from V and 6 bases from J; bases unmatched to any gene: 9.

This clonotype was seen many times. This rearrangement joins TRBV29-1 to TRBJ1-1; D ambiguous. V lost 7 bases and J lost 1, with 10 bases in between. Looked up from germline, CDR1 is SQVTM and CDR2 is ANQGSEA. The CDR3 is made up of 12 amino acids. The CDR3 sequence: CSGTRRNTEAFF. The CDR3 DNA is TGCAGCGGAACCCGGCGGAACACTGAAGCTTTCTTT.